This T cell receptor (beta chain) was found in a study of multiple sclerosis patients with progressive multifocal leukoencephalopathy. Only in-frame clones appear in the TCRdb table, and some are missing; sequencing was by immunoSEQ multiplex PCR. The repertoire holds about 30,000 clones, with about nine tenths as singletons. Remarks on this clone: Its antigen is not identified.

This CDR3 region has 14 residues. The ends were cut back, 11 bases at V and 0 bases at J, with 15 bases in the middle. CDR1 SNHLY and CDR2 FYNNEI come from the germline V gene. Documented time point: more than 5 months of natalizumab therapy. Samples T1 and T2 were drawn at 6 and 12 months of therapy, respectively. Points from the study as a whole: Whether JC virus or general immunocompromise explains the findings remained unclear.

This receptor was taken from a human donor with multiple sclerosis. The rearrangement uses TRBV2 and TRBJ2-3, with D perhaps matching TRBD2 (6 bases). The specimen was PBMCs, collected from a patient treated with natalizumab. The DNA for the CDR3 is TGTGCCGGTTCTCCGCGGGGCAGCACAGATACGCAGTATTTT. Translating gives CAGSPRGSTDTQYF.